This T cell receptor (beta chain) stems from a study of T cell repertoires in cytomegalovirus infection. Study as a whole: It was recently identified HLA-C-restricted and well-studied HLA-B-restricted CMV epitopes that the study used. Indications of both CMV infection and matching HLA type were provided by public TCR beta signatures.

TCRdb independently ran MiXCR on the reads; one entry per CDR3 protein. The sample contains 200,000 to 250,000 distinct CDR3 sequences, around two fifths of which appear only once. The V gene's germline CDR1 is SGHVT and CDR2 SQSDAQ. V lost 5 bases, J lost 6 bases, and 7 bases stayed unmatched. CDR3 size: 15 residues. This clonotype was picked up a small number of times. As yet, its antigen is unknown. Study results and limitations: There were carriers of CMV plus the relevant HLA, and cumulative public TCR beta family frequency identified them. There were HLA-C-restricted CMV-specific TCR beta clonotypes dominating the ex vivo response.

This sequence was found in a human donor in good health (CMV status not recorded). Some clones in this sample may be carry-over from other donors' samples. This rearrangement joins TRBV7-4 to TRBJ2-7, with TRBD2 matching 13 bases. The sample in question was CD8+ T cells from cultured PBMCs, obtained from culture after CMV antigen stimulation. The CDR3 coding sequence is TGTGCCAGCAGCGCCCGACTAGCGGGGGGCCTCGAGCAGTACTTC. This translates into CASSARLAGGLEQYF.